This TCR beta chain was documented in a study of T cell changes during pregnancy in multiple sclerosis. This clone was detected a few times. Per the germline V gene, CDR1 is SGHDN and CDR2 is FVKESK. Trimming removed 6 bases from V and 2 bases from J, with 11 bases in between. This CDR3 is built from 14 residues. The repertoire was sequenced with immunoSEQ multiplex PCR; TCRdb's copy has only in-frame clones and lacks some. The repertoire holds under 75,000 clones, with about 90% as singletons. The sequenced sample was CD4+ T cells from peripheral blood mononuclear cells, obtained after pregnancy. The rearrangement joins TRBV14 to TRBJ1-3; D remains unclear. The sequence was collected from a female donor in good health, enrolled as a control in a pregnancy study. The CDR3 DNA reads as TGTGCCAGCAGAGGCGGCGGGGCTGGAAACACCATATATTTT. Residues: CASRGGGAGNTIYF.